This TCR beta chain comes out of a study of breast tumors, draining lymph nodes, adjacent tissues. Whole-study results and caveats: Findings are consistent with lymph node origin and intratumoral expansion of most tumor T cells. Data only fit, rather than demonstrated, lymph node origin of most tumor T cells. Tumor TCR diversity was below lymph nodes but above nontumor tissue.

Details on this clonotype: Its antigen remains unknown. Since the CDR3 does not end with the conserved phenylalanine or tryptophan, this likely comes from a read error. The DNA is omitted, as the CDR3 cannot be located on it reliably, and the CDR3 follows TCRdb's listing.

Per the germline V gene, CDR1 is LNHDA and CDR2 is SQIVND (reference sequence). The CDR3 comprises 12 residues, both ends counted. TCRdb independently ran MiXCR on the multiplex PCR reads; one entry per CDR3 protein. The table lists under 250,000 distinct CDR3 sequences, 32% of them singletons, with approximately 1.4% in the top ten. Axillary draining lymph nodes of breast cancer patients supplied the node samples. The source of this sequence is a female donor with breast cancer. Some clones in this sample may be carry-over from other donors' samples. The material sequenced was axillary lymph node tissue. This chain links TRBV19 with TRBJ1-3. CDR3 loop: CASSIASGGSNT.